These 27 T cell receptor beta chains were all obtained from the same sample, sequenced in a study of a mutant IDH1 vaccine in newly diagnosed glioma (dated by TCRdb to about 2021). What the time point label conveys for this sample: week 35, safety follow-up. Each vaccine dose, consisting of 300 ug of a 20-mer mutant IDH1 peptide in Montanide, was administered subcutaneously with topical imiquimod. Their antigen targets remain unknown. Preparation of the library involved the immunoSEQ multiplex PCR assay. TCRdb mirrors the immuneACCESS table, restricted to in-frame sequences. Some clones are absent from its copies; in checked studies, under half trace to an unresolved V gene, and the reason for the others is unknown. This sample lists about 48,000 clones; more than 60% were detected once. The biggest ten clones account for 6.5% to 7.5% of the sample. The sequencing used PBMCs, collected from a glioma patient whose treatment included an IDH1 peptide vaccine. These receptors were collected from a man aged 35 to 55 with glioma.

This chain connects TRBV5-1 to TRBJ2-7, with 8 bases fitting TRBD1. V lost 1 base to trimming and J lost 5 bases; unmatched junction nucleotides: 5. CDR1 SGHRS and CDR2 YFSETQ come from the germline V gene. There are 14 residues in the CDR3. This CDR3 is CASSLSDRGHEQYF. CDR3 bases: TGCGCCAGCAGCTTGAGCGACAGGGGTCACGAGCAGTACTTC.

The chain employs TRBV6-1 and TRBJ1-1; D is undetermined. V was shortened by 8 bases and J by 4 bases, with 8 bases between the two germline ends. Looked up from germline, CDR1 is MNHNS and CDR2 is SASEGT. CDR3 size: 11 residues. CDR3 nucleotide sequence: TGTGCCAGCCCAATTGCCACTGAAGCTTTCTTT. Its translation is CASPIATEAFF.

The chain uses TRBV30 and TRBJ2-1; TRBD1 aligns across 7 bases. The CDR3 loop spans 15 amino acids. Trimming at V came to 3 bases and at J to 5 bases, leaving 10 bases not matched to a gene. The germline CDR1 and CDR2 sequences are GTSNPN and SVGIG (reference sequence). The CDR3 is CAWRSDRAEHNEQFF. The CDR3 nucleotides read TGTGCCTGGAGGTCAGACAGGGCTGAGCACAATGAGCAGTTCTTC.

This clone was observed a handful of times. The chain links TRBV6-5 to TRBJ2-5, with no clear D. There are 16 residues in the CDR3. Germline-derived CDR1 and CDR2 are MNHEY and SVGAGI. V was clipped by 0 bases and J by 2 bases, with 13 bases between them. The CDR3 sequence is CASSYSKLGSQETQYF. The DNA of the CDR3 is TGTGCCAGCAGTTACTCGAAGCTGGGGTCGCAAGAGACCCAGTACTTC.

The chain is built from TRBV19 and TRBJ2-1; D is possibly TRBD1 or TRBD2 (6 bases each). The CDR3 is 15 amino acids. The V and J ends lost 2 bases and 4 bases respectively, with 12 bases between them. The germline CDR1 and CDR2 sequences are LNHDA and SQIVND (reference sequence). Here the CDR3 reads CASSIIRGTYNEQFF. CDR3 nucleotide sequence: TGTGCCAGTAGTATAATAAGGGGGACTTACAATGAGCAGTTCTTC.

The rearrangement links TRBV29-1 to TRBJ2-3, with 11 positions matching TRBD1. CDR3 size: 15 residues. From germline, CDR1 is SQVTM and CDR2 ANQGSEA. V shed 7 bases, J shed 5 bases, and the junction held 11 bases outside the gene matches. CDR3 nucleotide sequence: TGCAGCGACTTGGGCGGGACAGGGGGTGGAGATACGCAGTATTTT. Translating gives CSDLGGTGGGDTQYF.

V is TRBV6-5 and J is TRBJ1-1; D is perhaps TRBD1 (5 bases). Germline CDR1 and CDR2: MNHEY and SVGAGI. The CDR3 spans 14 residues. The germline V and J ends were trimmed by 0 bases and 4 bases, with 9 bases remaining between them. For the CDR3, the DNA is TGTGCCAGCAGTTACTCGTGGGGGGGCACTGAAGCTTTCTTT. It yields the protein CASSYSWGGTEAFF.

The rearrangement links TRBV6-5 to TRBJ2-5; D is undetermined. The germline V gene encodes CDR1 MNHEY and CDR2 SVGAGI. CDR3 length: 13 amino acids. Trimming removed 2 bases from V and 5 bases from J, with 9 bases in between. CDR3 amino acids: CASSYVFAETQYF. The DNA for the CDR3 is TGTGCCAGCAGTTACGTTTTCGCGGAGACCCAGTACTTC.

V is TRBV6-5 and J is TRBJ1-4; 8 nucleotides align to TRBD1. This CDR3 has 14 residues. Per germline, CDR1 MNHEY and CDR2 SVGAGI. The trim removed 2 bases at V and 8 bases at J, leaving 4 bases unmatched. The DNA of the CDR3 is TGTGCCAGCAGTTACGCAGGGGGCAAGGAAAAACTGTTTTTT. It is translated as CASSYAGGKEKLFF.

This sequence joins TRBV18 and TRBJ2-3, with no clear D. The CDR3 extends over 13 amino acids. Between the trimmed V and J ends, which lost 6 bases and 0 bases, there was a span of 7 bases. Germline CDR1 is KGHSH and CDR2 is LQKENI. The DNA for the CDR3 is TGTGCCAGCTCCCGAATCAGCACAGATACGCAGTATTTT. Translated, it gives CASSRISTDTQYF.

The chain combines TRBV5-1 with TRBJ2-5; D is undetermined. The V gene's germline CDR1 is SGHRS and CDR2 YFSETQ. Trimming stripped 7 bases from V and 1 base from J, with 11 bases between. The CDR3 contains 13 residues. As DNA, the CDR3 is TGCGCCAGCGCAGTGGCCTTCCAAGAGACCCAGTACTTC. This encodes CASAVAFQETQYF.

This rearrangement joins TRBV7-9 to TRBJ1-5; D gene ambiguous. The V end lost 10 bases, the J end lost 3 bases, and 16 bases lay between the germline ends. The CDR3 has 14 residues. CDR1 is SEHNR, CDR2 FQNEAQ, per germline (reference sequence). DNA of the CDR3: TGTGCCAATGCGCCGGGAAGGGCCAATCAGCCCCAGCATTTT. This encodes CANAPGRANQPQHF.

The V call is TRBV4-1, the J call TRBJ2-2; TRBD1 is a possible D gene (6 bases). Germline V CDR1 and CDR2: MGHRA, YSYEKL. This CDR3 spans 16 amino acids. Between the trimmed V and J ends, which lost 4 bases and 6 bases, there was a span of 18 bases. The CDR3 spells CASSPQGSRSAGELFF. In nucleotides, the CDR3 is TGCGCCAGCAGCCCACAGGGATCTCGATCCGCCGGGGAGCTGTTTTTT.

The rearrangement joins TRBV4-1 to TRBJ1-5; TRBD1 aligns across 10 bases. Losses at the gene ends were 1 base for V and 2 bases for J; bases not matched to a gene: 8. The CDR3 covers 18 residues. Germline CDR1 reads MGHRA; CDR2 reads YSYEKL. CDR3 sequence: CASSQGLVTGGGNQPQHF. The DNA for the CDR3 is TGCGCCAGCAGCCAAGGGCTCGTGACAGGGGGCGGCAATCAGCCCCAGCATTTT.

The V call is TRBV7-9, the J call TRBJ1-3; TRBD1 agrees at 8 bases. With V trimmed by 5 bases and J by 0 bases, 0 bases remained unmatched. The CDR3 spans 14 residues. Germline-derived CDR1 and CDR2 are SEHNR and FQNEAQ (reference sequence). CDR3 coding DNA: TGTGCCAGCAGCACAGGGGGCTCTGGAAACACCATATATTTT. This encodes CASSTGGSGNTIYF.

J is TRBJ1-2 and V is TRBV5-1, with 7 bases aligning to TRBD1. The CDR3 has 15 residues. The germline gives CDR1 SGHRS, CDR2 YFSETQ. J lost 4 bases, V lost 2 bases, and 8 bases had no gene match. The CDR3 bases are TGCGCCAGCAGCTTCGAGGGGGCGAAAACCTATGGCTACACCTTC. This codes for CASSFEGAKTYGYTF. Using reference TRBV5-1 and TRBJ1-2 for the parts outside the CDR3, the full variable domain is KAGVTQTPRYLIKTRGQQVTLSCSPISGHRSVSWYQQTPGQGLQFLFEYFSETQRNKGNFPGRFSGRQFSNSRSEMNVSTLELGDSALYLCASSFEGAKTYGYTFGSGTRLTVV.

This chain links TRBV2 with TRBJ2-7, with TRBD2 identical over 8 bases. Trimming cost V 6 bases and J 4 bases; bases outside gene matches: 8. The CDR3 extends over 14 amino acids. Germline values: CDR1 SNHLY, CDR2 FYNNEI. CDR3 sequence (DNA): TGTGCCAGCAGGTTCGGGCGGGAGGAGTACGAGCAGTACTTC. It encodes CASRFGREEYEQYF.

This clone occurred a few times. The chain carries TRBV30 and TRBJ1-4; D is unclear. V lost 6 bases and J lost 7, with 9 bases in between. The germline gives CDR1 GTSNPN, CDR2 SVGIG (reference sequence). This CDR3 has 11 amino acids. The CDR3 nucleotides read TGTGCCTGTGATGGGAGTGAAAAACTGTTTTTT. Residues: CACDGSEKLFF.

The V call is TRBV7-9, the J call TRBJ1-1, with 7 bases fitting TRBD1. Germline CDR1 SEHNR, CDR2 FQNEAQ (reference sequence). J lost 2 bases, V lost 3 bases, and 6 bases had no gene match. The CDR3 contains 15 residues. The CDR3 is CASSFTQGLNTEAFF. The CDR3 DNA follows: TGTGCCAGCAGCTTTACACAGGGGCTTAACACTGAAGCTTTCTTT.

V gene TRBV6-5 combines with J gene TRBJ1-2, with D possibly being TRBD1 (6 bases). Deletions cut 4 bases from V and 4 bases from J, with 13 bases between. This CDR3 region has 14 residues. Germline CDR1 reads MNHEY; CDR2 reads SVGAGI. DNA for the CDR3: TGTGCCAGCAGTTTGGGACAATCGGGCTATGGCTACACCTTC. It is translated as CASSLGQSGYGYTF.

The chain is built from TRBV5-1 and TRBJ2-7; 8 bases are shared with TRBD1. From germline, CDR1 is SGHRS and CDR2 YFSETQ. The junction had 8 bases not matched to a gene; V was cut back by 4 bases and J by 2 bases. CDR3 length equals 15 residues. The CDR3, as DNA: TGCGCCAGCAGCCCGTCAAGGACAGGGCCCTACGAGCAGTACTTC. Translated: CASSPSRTGPYEQYF.

The V and J genes are TRBV2 and TRBJ1-1; D may be TRBD1 (5 bases). The V and J ends lost 8 bases and 5 bases respectively, with 12 bases between them. CDR3 length: 12 residues. CDR1 is SNHLY, CDR2 FYNNEI, per germline. The CDR3 region is CASQRGYTEAFF. The CDR3 bases are TGTGCCAGCCAGAGGGGATATACTGAAGCTTTCTTT. The whole variable domain, remainder taken from reference TRBV2 and TRBJ1-1, is EPEVTQTPSHQVTQMGQEVILRCVPISNHLYFYWYRQILGQKVEFLVSFYNNEISEKSEIFDDQFSVERPDGSNFTLKIRSTKLEDSAMYFCASQRGYTEAFFGQGTRLTVV.

The chain employs TRBV12-5 and TRBJ1-1, with D uncertain. Germline CDR1 and CDR2: LGHNT and FRNRAP. CDR3 length: 13 amino acids. V shed 1 base and J shed 0 bases, with 3 bases lying between them. Written as DNA, the CDR3 is TGTGCTAGTGGTTTGGATCTGAACACTGAAGCTTTCTTT. Its protein is CASGLDLNTEAFF. Combining the CDR3 with reference TRBV12-5 and TRBJ1-1 gives the whole variable domain DARVTQTPRHKVTEMGQEVTMRCQPILGHNTVFWYRQTMMQGLELLAYFRNRAPLDDSGMPKDRFSAEMPDATLATLKIQPSEPRDSAVYFCASGLDLNTEAFFGQGTRLTVV.

V and J are TRBV10-3 and TRBJ1-5; unclear D gene. CDR3 size: 12 residues. The ends were cut back, 3 bases at V and 4 bases at J, with 4 bases in the middle. Germline values: CDR1 ENHRY, CDR2 SYGVKD. Here the CDR3 DNA reads TGTGCCATCAGTGACAGTAATCAGCCCCAGCATTTT. Its translation is CAISDSNQPQHF.

The chain uses TRBV2 and TRBJ1-2; 7 nucleotides line up with TRBD1. The CDR3 extends over 14 amino acids. The J segment lost 5 bases and the V segment lost 6 bases, leaving 9 bases of the junction unmatched. Per the germline V gene, CDR1 is SNHLY and CDR2 is FYNNEI. In DNA, the CDR3 is TGTGCCAGCAGGTCGGGACAGTCTAGATATGGCTACACCTTC. Translating it yields CASRSGQSRYGYTF.

The chain joins TRBV5-4 to TRBJ2-7, with 11 bases that match TRBD2. The germline V gene has CDR1 SGHNT and CDR2 YYREEE (reference sequence). The V segment lost 0 bases and the J segment 5 bases; nucleotides outside the gene matches: 16. The CDR3 has 19 residues. CDR3 in amino acids: CASSLASGLAELSYHEQYF. The DNA of the CDR3 is TGTGCCAGCAGCTTGGCTTCGGGACTAGCGGAACTGTCTTACCACGAGCAGTACTTC.

This clone was observed a few times. The chain links TRBV21-1 to TRBJ2-2; the D call in the table, TRBD2, was not verified against the DNA. TRBV21-1 is shown as a pseudogene. The length of the CDR3 is 17 residues. The CDR3 DNA reads TGTGCCAGCAGCCAAGTCACTAGCGGGGCGTACTGTGGGGAGCTGTTTTTT. Residues: CASSQVTSGAYCGELFF.